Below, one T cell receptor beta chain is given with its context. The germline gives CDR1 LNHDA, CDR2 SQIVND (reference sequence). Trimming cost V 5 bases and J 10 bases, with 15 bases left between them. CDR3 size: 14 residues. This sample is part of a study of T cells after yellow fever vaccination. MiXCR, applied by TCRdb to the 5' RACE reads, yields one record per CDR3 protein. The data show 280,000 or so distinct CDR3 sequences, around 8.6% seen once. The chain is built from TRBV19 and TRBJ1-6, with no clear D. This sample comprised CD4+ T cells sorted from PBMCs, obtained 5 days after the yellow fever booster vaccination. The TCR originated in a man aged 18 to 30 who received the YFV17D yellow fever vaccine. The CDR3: CASSDGGRRSPLHF. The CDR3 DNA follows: TGTGCCAGTAGTGATGGCGGGCGGCGATCACCCCTCCACTTT.